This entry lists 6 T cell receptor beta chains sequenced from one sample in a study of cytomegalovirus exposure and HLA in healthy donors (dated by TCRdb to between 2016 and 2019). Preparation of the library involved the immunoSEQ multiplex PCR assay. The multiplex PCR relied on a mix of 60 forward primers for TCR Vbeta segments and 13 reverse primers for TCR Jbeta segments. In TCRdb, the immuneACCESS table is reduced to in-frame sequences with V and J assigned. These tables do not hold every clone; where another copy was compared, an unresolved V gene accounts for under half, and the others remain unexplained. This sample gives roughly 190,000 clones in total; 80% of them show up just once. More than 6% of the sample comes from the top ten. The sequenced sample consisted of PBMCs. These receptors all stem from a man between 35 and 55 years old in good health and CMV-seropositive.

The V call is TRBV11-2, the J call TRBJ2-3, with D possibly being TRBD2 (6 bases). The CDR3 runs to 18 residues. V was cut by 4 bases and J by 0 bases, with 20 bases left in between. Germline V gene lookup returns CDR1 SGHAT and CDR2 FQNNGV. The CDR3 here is CASSSRRGASPSTDTQYF. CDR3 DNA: TGTGCCAGCAGCTCTAGGCGGGGCGCGTCACCGAGCACAGATACGCAGTATTTT.

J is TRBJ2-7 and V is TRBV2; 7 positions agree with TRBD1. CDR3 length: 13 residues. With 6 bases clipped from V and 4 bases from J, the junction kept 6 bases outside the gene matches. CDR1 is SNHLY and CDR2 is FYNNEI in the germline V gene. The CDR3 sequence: CASSADRVYEQYF. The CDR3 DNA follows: TGTGCCAGCAGCGCTGACAGGGTATACGAGCAGTACTTC.

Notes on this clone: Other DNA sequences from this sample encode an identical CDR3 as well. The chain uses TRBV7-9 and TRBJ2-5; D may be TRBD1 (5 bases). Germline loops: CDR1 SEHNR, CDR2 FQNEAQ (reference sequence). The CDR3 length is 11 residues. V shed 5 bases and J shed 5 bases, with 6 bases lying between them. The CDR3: CASSPGETQYF. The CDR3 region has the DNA TGTGCCAGCAGCCCAGGGGAGACCCAGTACTTC.

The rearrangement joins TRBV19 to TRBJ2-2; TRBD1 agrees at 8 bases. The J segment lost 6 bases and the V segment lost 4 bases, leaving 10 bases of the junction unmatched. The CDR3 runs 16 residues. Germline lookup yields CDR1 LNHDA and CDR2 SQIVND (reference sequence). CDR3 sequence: CASSKNRGIGAGELFF. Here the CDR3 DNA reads TGTGCCAGTAGTAAAAACAGGGGGATCGGGGCCGGGGAGCTGTTTTTT.

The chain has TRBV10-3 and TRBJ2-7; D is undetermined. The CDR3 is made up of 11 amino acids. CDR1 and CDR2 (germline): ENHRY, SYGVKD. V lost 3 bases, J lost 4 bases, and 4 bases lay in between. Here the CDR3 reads CAISEQYEQYF. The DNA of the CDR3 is TGTGCCATCAGTGAACAGTACGAGCAGTACTTC.

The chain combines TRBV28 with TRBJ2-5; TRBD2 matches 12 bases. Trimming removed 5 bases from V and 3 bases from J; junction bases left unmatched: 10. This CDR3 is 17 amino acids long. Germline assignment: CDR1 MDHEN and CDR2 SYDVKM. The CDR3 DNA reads TGTGCCAGCAGTCTCGACCCTAGCGGGGGGGTAAAAGAGACCCAGTACTTC. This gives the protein CASSLDPSGGVKETQYF.